This is a list of T cell receptor beta chains from one sample in a study of T cells after yellow fever vaccination. One entry per CDR3 protein results from TCRdb running MiXCR on the 5' RACE reads. The sample lists about 120,000 distinct CDR3 sequences; roughly 9% were seen once. The sample was CD8+ T cells sorted from PBMCs, taken on the day of the yellow fever booster vaccination. These receptors were collected from a man between 18 and 29 years old who received the YFV17D yellow fever vaccine. CDR3s include the opening cysteine and the closing phenylalanine or tryptophan. The D gene is left open where the match is weak. A row's size may be missing; if present it is once, few, many or a size class.

v_call	d_call	clone_size	j_call	cdr3_nt	cdr3_aa
TRBV12-3/TRBV12-4	.	few	TRBJ2-3	TGTGCCAGCAGTTTACCGGTGAGGGCTAGCCAAGACACGCAGTATTTT	CASSLPVRASQDTQYF
TRBV12-3/TRBV12-4	.	few	TRBJ1-1	TGTGCCAGCAGTTTGGCCCCGGTAACACAGAACACTGAAGCTTTCTTT	CASSLAPVTQNTEAFF
TRBV4-3	.	.	TRBJ2-4	TGCGCCAGCAGCCAAGGGGAGTGGAGCAGAAACATTCAGTACTTC	CASSQGEWSRNIQYF
TRBV6-5	.	few	TRBJ2-1	TGTGCCAGCAGTTACTCGGGGCCGCCCGCCAATGAGCAGTTCTTC	CASSYSGPPANEQFF
TRBV7-2	TRBD2	few	TRBJ2-1	TGTGCCAGCAGCCCGGGACTAGCGGGGCCCAAGGACAATGAGCAGTTCTTC	CASSPGLAGPKDNEQFF
TRBV29-1	TRBD1	few	TRBJ2-7	TGCAGCGTTGAAGGGACAGGGACGGGAGACTACGAGCAGTACTTC	CSVEGTGTGDYEQYF
TRBV4-3	.	.	TRBJ2-7	TGCGCCAGCAGCCAAGCGCGGGGCGGCACCTACGAGCAGTACTTC	CASSQARGGTYEQYF
TRBV15	.	few	TRBJ2-1	TGTGCCACCAGCAGGCGGTCCGGGGGCGGTGAGCAGTTCTTC	CATSRRSGGGEQFF
TRBV30	TRBD1	few	TRBJ2-6	TGTGCCTGGGCGGGACAGGGAACCTCTGGGGCCAACGTCCTGACTTTC	CAWAGQGTSGANVLTF
TRBV6-1	.	.	TRBJ2-2	TGTGCCAGCAGGGAGCTGGGAGGTACCGGGGAGCTGTTTTTT	CASRELGGTGELFF
TRBV20-1	TRBD1	many	TRBJ2-1	TGCAGTGCTAGAGTTTTGGGACAGGGTTACAATGAGCAGTTCTTC	CSARVLGQGYNEQFF
TRBV4-3	TRBD2	few	TRBJ2-1	TGCGCCAGCAGCCTTGCCCCCGGGACTAGCGGGGGCAATGAGCAGTTCTTC	CASSLAPGTSGGNEQFF
TRBV19	.	few	TRBJ2-3	TGTGCCAGTATGGGACCGGATTCAGATACGCAGTATTTT	CASMGPDSDTQYF
TRBV3-1	TRBD2	few	TRBJ2-3	TGTGCCAGCAGCCAAGAAGGGCGGGGGGGCACAGATACGCAGTATTTT	CASSQEGRGGTDTQYF
TRBV5-5	.	.	TRBJ2-2	TGTGCCAGCAGCTTGGAAGGGTCGCCGGGACCCACCGGGGAGCTGTTTTTT	CASSLEGSPGPTGELFF
TRBV28	TRBD1	few	TRBJ1-6	TGTGCCAGCAGTTCCCGGGACAGGGTAGATTCACCCCTCCACTTT	CASSSRDRVDSPLHF
TRBV13	TRBD2	many	TRBJ2-5	TGTGCCAGCAGCCCCAGGACTAGCCAAGAGACCCAGTACTTC	CASSPRTSQETQYF
TRBV6-5	TRBD1	few	TRBJ1-2	TGTGCCAGCAGTTACCAGCCCGGGACAGATGGCTACACCTTC	CASSYQPGTDGYTF
TRBV5-1	.	many	TRBJ2-3	TGCGCCAGCAGCTTGGAACTGACAGCAGATACGCAGTATTTT	CASSLELTADTQYF
TRBV7-2	.	many	TRBJ2-5	TGTGCCAGCAATAGGGACGGCTCCCAAGAGACCCAGTACTTC	CASNRDGSQETQYF
TRBV7-3	.	many	TRBJ2-1	TGTGCCAGCAGCTTAACGGGCAACACCATAGCTTTTAGCTCCTACAATGAGCAGTTCTTC	CASSLTGNTIAFSSYNEQFF
TRBV6-2/TRBV6-3	.	.	TRBJ2-7	TGTGCCAGCAGTTACTCTGTAGACCCCGCCTCCTACGAGCAGTACTTC	CASSYSVDPASYEQYF
TRBV4-2	TRBD2	few	TRBJ2-5	TGTGCCAGCAGCAGGGGACTAGGCGAGACCCAGTACTTC	CASSRGLGETQYF
TRBV25-1	.	few	TRBJ1-1	TGTGCCGCTGGTGGGACTGAAGCTTTCTTT	CAAGGTEAFF
TRBV19	TRBD2	.	TRBJ2-2	TGTGCCAGTAGTATGGGAGGGGCCGGGGAGCTGTTTTTT	CASSMGGAGELFF
TRBV12-3/TRBV12-4	TRBD1	few	TRBJ1-5	TGTGCCAGCAGTTTAGGAGGGGGCGGAGGTCAGCCCCAGCATTTT	CASSLGGGGGQPQHF
TRBV12-3/TRBV12-4	.	few	TRBJ1-1	TGTGCCAGCTTACAGGGTAGCACTGAAGCTTTCTTT	CASLQGSTEAFF
TRBV7-9	.	.	TRBJ1-1	TGTGCCAGCAGCTTGACACCTGAAGCTTTCTTT	CASSLTPEAFF
TRBV20-1	TRBD1	few	TRBJ1-3	TGCAGTGCTACTGACAGGGAGGGAACCACCATATATTTT	CSATDREGTTIYF
TRBV2	.	few	TRBJ2-3	TGTGCCACCGATCCTGGAGGGACCTCAGATACGCAGTATTTT	CATDPGGTSDTQYF
TRBV5-4	.	few	TRBJ2-3	TGTGCCAGCAGCTTGGGTAGGAACACAGATACGCAGTATTTT	CASSLGRNTDTQYF
TRBV4-3	.	few	TRBJ2-7	TGCGCCAGCAGCCCTCGACGTTATGGAAACTACGAGCAGTACTTC	CASSPRRYGNYEQYF
TRBV7-2	.	.	TRBJ2-3	TGTGCCAGCAGCCCTCGATTTCCCCCCATGGATACGCAGTATTTT	CASSPRFPPMDTQYF
TRBV12-3/TRBV12-4	TRBD1	few	TRBJ1-2	TGTGCCAGCAGTTCATGGGACAGGGAGGAAAACTATGGCTACACCTTC	CASSSWDREENYGYTF
TRBV4-3	.	.	TRBJ1-2	TGCGCCAGCAGCCAAGCAGGGCGCCTTAACTATGGCTACACCTTC	CASSQAGRLNYGYTF
TRBV4-3	.	many	TRBJ2-1	TGCGCCAGCAGCCAAGATCTAGGAGCATACAATGAGCAGTTCTTC	CASSQDLGAYNEQFF
TRBV6-2/TRBV6-3	TRBD2	many	TRBJ2-1	TGTGCCAGCAGCCGGACTAGTGAGAATGAGCAGTTCTTC	CASSRTSENEQFF
TRBV18	.	many	TRBJ2-7	TGTGCCAGCTCATCTGATTACGAGCAGTACTTC	CASSSDYEQYF
TRBV20-1	.	few	TRBJ1-3	TGCAGTGCTTCCTCACCCGAGCCAGTCGGAAACACCATATATTTT	CSASSPEPVGNTIYF
TRBV7-3	TRBD2	few	TRBJ2-2	TGTGCCAGCAGCTTCTACCAGCGGGGGGGCGCCGGGGAGCTGTTTTTT	CASSFYQRGGAGELFF
TRBV4-1	TRBD1	.	TRBJ2-7	TGCGCCAGCAGCCACGATGGGACAGGGAGAGCCTACGAGCAGTACTTC	CASSHDGTGRAYEQYF
TRBV4-1	.	.	TRBJ1-6	TGCGCCAGCAGCCAAACGCCAGGGTATTCACCCCTCCACTTT	CASSQTPGYSPLHF
TRBV6-2/TRBV6-3	TRBD2	few	TRBJ2-7	TGTGCCAGCAGTTACTCGTTTAGGACTAGCGACGAGCAGTACTTC	CASSYSFRTSDEQYF
TRBV15	TRBD1	.	TRBJ1-2	TGTGCCACCAGCAGAGATCGGGCAGGGGGACCTTATGGCTACACCTTC	CATSRDRAGGPYGYTF
TRBV27	.	many	TRBJ2-2	TGTGCCAGCAGTGAAGACAGGAACACCGGGGAGCTGTTTTTT	CASSEDRNTGELFF
TRBV12-3/TRBV12-4	.	few	TRBJ2-2	TGTGCCAGCAGTTTCAGGCAGGCGAACACCGGGGAGCTGTTTTTT	CASSFRQANTGELFF
TRBV19	TRBD2	.	TRBJ2-1	TGTGCCAGTAGTATAGCCAATTCGGGGGGGAGGAATGAGCAGTTCTTC	CASSIANSGGRNEQFF